A selection of T cell receptor beta chains follows, all from one sample in a study of T cell repertoires in cytomegalovirus infection. TCRdb fed the reads into MiXCR, producing one record per CDR3 protein. The sample lists 150,000 to 200,000 distinct CDR3 sequences, 14% occurring once. The sample was PBMCs. These receptor sequences come from a human donor in good health (CMV status not recorded). Some clones in this sample may be carry-over from other donors' samples. CDR3s include the opening cysteine and the closing phenylalanine or tryptophan. The D gene is left open where the match is weak. Not every row has a clone size; where given, it reads once, few, many or a size class.

V gene,D gene,clone size,J gene,CDR3 protein,CDR3 DNA
TRBV19,NA,NA,TRBJ2-2,CASTLDRRYTGELFF,TGTGCCAGTACCCTAGACCGAAGATACACCGGGGAGCTGTTTTTT
TRBV11-2,NA,few,TRBJ2-1,CASSLGLQSEQFF,TGTGCCAGCAGCTTAGGGTTGCAGAGTGAGCAGTTCTTC
TRBV27,TRBD1,few,TRBJ2-2,CASSTLGQPNTGELFF,TGTGCCAGCAGTACCCTGGGACAGCCTAACACCGGGGAGCTGTTTTTT
TRBV7-7,NA,many,TRBJ1-5,CASSRGENQPQHF,TGTGCCAGCAGTCGGGGGGAGAATCAGCCCCAGCATTTT
TRBV12-3/TRBV12-4,NA,many,TRBJ1-4,CASSLRGANEKLFF,TGTGCCAGCAGTTTACGGGGGGCTAATGAAAAACTGTTTTTT
TRBV29-1,NA,NA,TRBJ2-7,CSVAGASYEQYF,TGCAGCGTTGCGGGAGCGTCCTACGAGCAGTACTTC
TRBV28,NA,few,TRBJ2-1,CASSLWVGLANYNEQFF,TGTGCCAGCAGTTTATGGGTGGGGCTAGCGAATTACAATGAGCAGTTCTTC
TRBV5-6,NA,NA,TRBJ2-7,CASSLGQPPYEQYF,TGTGCCAGCAGCTTGGGACAGCCACCCTACGAGCAGTACTTC
TRBV11-2,NA,many,TRBJ1-4,CASSPGTNYNEKLFF,TGTGCCAGCAGCCCCGGGACAAATTATAATGAAAAACTGTTTTTT
TRBV12-3/TRBV12-4,NA,many,TRBJ1-5,CASSFGGSRQPQHF,TGTGCCAGCAGTTTTGGAGGCTCAAGACAGCCCCAGCATTTT
TRBV6-6,NA,NA,TRBJ1-5,CASLTGSNQPQHF,TGTGCCAGCCTTACAGGGAGCAATCAGCCCCAGCATTTT
TRBV7-2,NA,many,TRBJ2-2,CASSLVALTGELFF,TGTGCCAGCAGCTTAGTGGCTCTCACCGGGGAGCTGTTTTTT
TRBV2,NA,many,TRBJ1-5,CASCPGLPNQPQHF,TGTGCCAGTTGCCCGGGACTGCCGAATCAGCCCCAGCATTTT
TRBV14,TRBD1,few,TRBJ1-6,CASSQATGGYNSPLHF,TGTGCCAGCAGCCAAGCGACAGGGGGGTATAATTCACCCCTCCACTTT
TRBV6-2/TRBV6-3,NA,few,TRBJ1-1,CASSPTDTEAFF,TGTGCCAGCAGCCCGACCGACACTGAAGCTTTCTTT
TRBV10-3,TRBD1,NA,TRBJ2-7,CASQGDRSSYEQYF,TGTGCCAGCCAGGGGGACAGGAGCTCCTACGAGCAGTACTTC
TRBV7-2,TRBD1,many,TRBJ2-7,CASSLGSGGQVSYEQYF,TGTGCCAGCAGCTTAGGCTCGGGTGGACAGGTTAGTTACGAGCAGTACTTC
TRBV12-3/TRBV12-4,TRBD2,few,TRBJ2-3,CASSPGTSGGAYTQYF,TGTGCCAGCAGTCCCGGGACTAGCGGGGGGGCTTATACGCAGTATTTT
TRBV7-2,NA,many,TRBJ1-2,CASSPRSTEYVF,TGTGCCAGCAGCCCGCGGTCGACAGAATATGTGTTC
TRBV28,TRBD1,many,TRBJ1-5,CASSLTGLGNQPQHF,TGTGCCAGCAGTCTGACAGGGCTTGGCAATCAGCCCCAGCATTTT
TRBV5-4,NA,NA,TRBJ2-3,CASSRTEEDTQYF,TGTGCCAGCAGCCGGACAGAAGAAGATACGCAGTATTTT
TRBV12-3/TRBV12-4,TRBD1,many,TRBJ1-1,CASSLTGPVTEAFF,TGTGCCAGCAGTTTGACAGGGCCTGTCACTGAAGCTTTCTTT
TRBV6-1,TRBD2,many,TRBJ2-1,CASTQSGGVYNEQFF,TGTGCCAGCACCCAAAGCGGGGGGGTTTACAATGAGCAGTTCTTC
TRBV7-2,NA,many,TRBJ1-2,CASSPLDRFDGYTF,TGTGCCAGCAGCCCACTCGACAGGTTCGATGGCTACACCTTC
TRBV29-1,NA,once,TRBJ2-1,CSVEGPFYNEQFF,TGCAGCGTTGAGGGACCCTTCTACAATGAGCAGTTCTTC
TRBV5-6,TRBD1,many,TRBJ2-7,CASSQTGTGPLAYEQYF,TGTGCCAGCAGCCAGACCGGGACAGGGCCCCTCGCCTACGAGCAGTACTTC
TRBV6-6,NA,NA,TRBJ1-6,CASSYGVRGSYNSPLHF,TGTGCCAGCAGTTACGGGGTCAGGGGCTCCTATAATTCACCCCTCCACTTT
TRBV15,TRBD2,many,TRBJ2-3,CATSRVAGVTDTQYF,TGTGCCACCAGCAGAGTAGCGGGAGTAACAGATACGCAGTATTTT